This TCR beta chain comes out of a study of graft-versus-host responses after intestinal transplantation (dated by TCRdb to the early 2020s). Broadly, across the study: The transplants that recipients got were multivisceral, liver-intestinal, or isolated intestinal. Every recipient was given anti-thymocyte globulin induction, then maintenance tacrolimus and steroids for about three years. After intestinal transplantation, graft-versus-host and host-versus-graft alloreactive T cell clones in the graft, circulation and bone marrow were tracked using bulk TCR-beta CDR3 sequencing. To identify alloreactive clones, pre-transplant mixed lymphocyte reaction products were sequenced and compared with unstimulated pre-transplant donor and recipient T cells. The cohort enrolled under 25 intestinal transplant recipients including one retransplant, and a few patients lacking pretransplant specimens were excluded. A peak of at least 4% donor T cells among recipient peripheral blood mononuclear cells was the definition used for donor T cell macrochimerism. Rather than going through the commercial service, samples from a few later patients were sequenced in-house on an Illumina MiSeq and processed with MiXCR.

The research as a whole found: Early after transplant, declines in HvG clones were associated with peak levels of circulating GvH clones. Patients with donor T cell macrochimerism had high GvH to HvG T cell clonal ratios in their allografts. The conclusions were limited by the relatively low number and heterogeneity of the intestinal transplant patients. GvH clones turned up in recipient bone marrow, with some appearing earlier in ileal mucosa or blood, a pattern consistent with an intestinal mucosal origin.

V gives up 3 bases and J gives up 1 base, and the segment between their germline ends measures 8 bases. Spanning cysteine to phenylalanine, the CDR3 consists of 14 amino acids. The retained sequence is limited to the CDR3, 42 bases, with the frame set at the first base. For CDR1 and CDR2, the germline V gene lists SGHDT and YYEEEE. Library preparation used the immunoSEQ multiplex PCR assay. High-throughput TCR-beta CDR3 sequencing of genomic DNA from most patients was performed by Adaptive Biotechnologies. As for the authors' bioinformatics: TCR sequencing data were retrieved from Adaptive's ImmunoSEQ software for 15 to 20 patients, whereas three other patients were processed with MiXCR and VDJtools. Because the origin of CDR3 nucleotide sequences shared between donor and recipient could not be assigned, those sequences were removed. At least 2-fold expansion over unstimulated cells and a minimum CFSE-low frequency of 0.002% (template counts) or 0.001% (read counts) were required for clones to be classified as alloreactive. A clone was considered mappable if detected in the sequenced pre-transplant spleen, lymph node, or MLR CFSE-low populations of the donor or recipient. The cumulative frequency of alloreactive clones was calculated as a percentage of all sequences, weighted by copy number. TCRdb holds this immuneACCESS table with in-frame rearrangements only. Some clones are missing; in checked studies, unresolved V genes explain under half, and the rest has no known cause. V, J and clone size derive from that table, while D and trimming were established from the DNA sequence. The sample records roughly 40,000 clones, roughly 90% of which are singletons. The top ten hold approximately 4.7% of the sample.

Blood samples were collected up to 4 times in the first month after transplant and then at least monthly when available. On this clone itself: This receptor's antigen is unknown. No quality values exist for individual bases; no much larger clone is one base distant.

The sequence is built from TRBV5-6 and TRBJ2-4; the D segment could be TRBD1, given 6 matching bases. This TCR was recovered from a human patient who received an intestinal transplant, so some T cells may come from the graft donor. The sample here was PBMCs, taken 524 days after transplant. In nucleotide form, the sequence is TGTGCCAGCAGCTCCAGGGGTGCCAAAAACATTCAGTACTTC. Its translation reads: CASSSRGAKNIQYF.